The 7 T cell receptor beta chains presented below share a single source sample, sequenced in a study of CD8 T cells in ankylosing spondylitis. TCRdb reprocessed the 5' RACE reads with MiXCR, giving one entry per CDR3 protein. The table shows roughly 250,000 distinct CDR3 sequences, with over 8.5% occurring only once. What was sequenced was blood, either unsorted or a sorted T cell fraction (not recorded which). The receptors here all came from a male donor with ankylosing spondylitis or in good health (not recorded which).

A few counts support this clonotype. The gene calls are TRBV2 and TRBJ2-3, with TRBD2 matching over 13 bases. The germline gives CDR1 SNHLY, CDR2 FYNNEI. V lost 4 bases and J lost 3; bases outside the gene matches: 4. This CDR3 is built from 16 residues. The chain's CDR3 is CASSGTSGSWTDTQYF. In nucleotides, the CDR3 is TGTGCCAGCAGTGGGACTAGCGGGAGTTGGACAGATACGCAGTATTTT.

The table lists this clonotype with many counts. This rearrangement joins TRBV20-1 to TRBJ2-7; D call uncertain. The CDR3 has 13 amino acids. Trimming cost V 0 bases and J 7 bases, with 13 bases left between them. Germline V gives CDR1 DFQATT, CDR2 SNEGSKA (reference sequence). Here the CDR3 reads CSAREASSREQYF. The DNA for the CDR3 is TGCAGTGCTAGAGAAGCATCCTCGAGGGAGCAGTACTTC.

To note about this clonotype: A clone one base away is much larger, so this may be a read error. This chain joins TRBV3-1 and TRBJ2-3, with TRBD1 identical over 10 bases. The CDR3 totals 17 residues. Germline assignment: CDR1 LGHDT and CDR2 YNNKEL (reference sequence). The CDR3 nucleotides read TGTGCCAGCTGCCAAGATGGACAGGGGGAAAAGGGAGATACGCAGTATTTT. The encoded protein is CASCQDGQGEKGDTQYF.

This clonotype was recorded at least ten times. The rearrangement uses TRBV7-8 and TRBJ2-3, with 8 bases aligning to TRBD1. The CDR3 contains 14 residues. Trimming removed 5 bases from V and 2 bases from J; junction bases left unmatched: 3. CDR1 and CDR2 from the germline V gene are SGHVS and FQNEAQ. The CDR3 coding sequence is TGTGCCAGCAGCCGGGACAGGCCCACAGATACGCAGTATTTT. Its translation: CASSRDRPTDTQYF.

This clonotype was found many times. CDR3 DNA sequence: TGCAGTGCTAACGGACTAGCGGGAGGGCCTGCGGATTTTAATGAGCAGTTCTTC. Encoded protein: CSANGLAGGPADFNEQFF. The chain links TRBV20-1 to TRBJ2-1; 15 bases align to TRBD2. The CDR3 totals 18 residues. Germline V gives CDR1 DFQATT, CDR2 SNEGSKA (reference sequence). Unmatched junction bases numbered 14, after V lost 4 bases and J lost 7 bases.

This clonotype was detected many times. The CDR3 DNA reads as TGTGCCTGGAGTCACAGGGAACGTTCTGGAAACACCATATATTTT. This sequence encodes CAWSHRERSGNTIYF. This chain uses TRBV30 with TRBJ1-3; D might be TRBD1 (6 bases). Trimming pared 2 bases from V and 1 base from J, leaving 12 bases between. The CDR3 covers 15 residues. Germline loops: CDR1 GTSNPN, CDR2 SVGIG (reference sequence).

This clonotype came up many times. As DNA, the CDR3 is TGCAGTGCTAGGACGACAGGGTACGGATCACCCCTCCACTTT. It translates to CSARTTGYGSPLHF. This sequence joins TRBV20-1 and TRBJ1-6; 7 bases agree with TRBD1. V lost 3 bases to trimming and J lost 10 bases; unmatched junction nucleotides: 9. The CDR3 contains 14 residues. The germline gives CDR1 DFQATT, CDR2 SNEGSKA (reference sequence).